This entry lists 28 T cell receptor beta chains sequenced from one sample in a study of blood T cell repertoires in COVID-19. The table came from immunoSEQ multiplex PCR; TCRdb's copy has only in-frame clones and leaves some out. This sample has about 59,000 clones, with 90% found just once. The specimen sequenced was peripheral blood. The receptors derive from a man older than 75 with acute or convalescent COVID-19.

This sequence joins TRBV5-4 and TRBJ2-5; 7 bases fit TRBD1. CDR1 and CDR2 from the germline V gene are SGHNT and YYREEE (reference sequence). Trimming took 3 bases from V and 2 from J; bases not matched to a gene: 4. CDR3 size: 14 residues. In DNA form, the CDR3 reads TGTGCCAGCAGCTCCGGGACAGCTCAAGAGACCCAGTACTTC. It is translated as CASSSGTAQETQYF.

The V call is TRBV4-1, the J call TRBJ2-7; 9 nucleotides agree with TRBD1. V trimming: 2 bases; J trimming: 3 bases; junction bases outside the gene matches: 8. In germline, CDR1 is MGHRA, CDR2 YSYEKL. The CDR3 totals 16 residues. In DNA, the CDR3 is TGCGCCAGCAGCCAATCCTCGGGACAGGGATACTACGAGCAGTACTTC. As protein: CASSQSSGQGYYEQYF.

This chain connects TRBV19 to TRBJ2-2; 9 bases are a match to TRBD1. Germline V gives CDR1 LNHDA, CDR2 SQIVND (reference sequence). The V gene end was trimmed by 3 bases and the J gene end by 3 bases; junction bases not matched to a gene: 2. The CDR3 is 15 amino acids. CDR3 amino acids: CASSIRTGDTGELFF. The CDR3 nucleotides read TGTGCCAGTAGTATTAGGACAGGGGACACCGGGGAGCTGTTTTTT.

A word on this clone: The same CDR3 can be traced to other DNA sequences in this sample. The chain is built from TRBV3-1 (or the pseudogene TRBV3-2) and TRBJ2-2; tentatively, D is TRBD2 (5 bases). The V gene's germline CDR1 is LGHDT and CDR2 YNNKEL (reference sequence). V lost 1 base to trimming and J lost 5 bases, with 8 bases between them. The CDR3 runs to 14 residues. In DNA, the CDR3 is TGTGCCAGCAGCCAAGGCACGGGGACCGGGGAGCTGTTTTTT. Its protein product is CASSQGTGTGELFF.

V is TRBV7-9 and J is TRBJ1-2; 8 bases are a match to TRBD1. This CDR3 is 15 amino acids long. Trimming took 5 bases from V and 6 from J; bases not matched to a gene: 11. Germline values: CDR1 SEHNR, CDR2 FQNEAQ (reference sequence). CDR3 protein: CASSPVDRAGNGYTF. The CDR3 DNA sequence: TGTGCCAGCAGCCCGGTGGACAGGGCTGGTAATGGCTACACCTTC.

This clone has a handful of counts. The gene calls are TRBV10-3 and TRBJ1-5; 9 positions agree with TRBD1. With 4 bases clipped from V and 4 bases from J, the junction kept 2 bases outside the gene matches. The CDR3 is made up of 14 amino acids. Germline V lookup: CDR1 ENHRY, CDR2 SYGVKD. CDR3 coding DNA: TGTGCCATCAGTGGGACAGGGGCAAATCAGCCCCAGCATTTT. Translation gives CAISGTGANQPQHF.

The CDR3 is CASSQDSGGWTGELFF. The CDR3 DNA follows: TGCGCCAGCAGCCAAGATTCTGGGGGCTGGACCGGGGAGCTGTTTTTT. The rearrangement links TRBV4-1 to TRBJ2-2; D perhaps matches TRBD1 (6 bases). The V end was cut by 0 bases, the J end by 5 bases, with 13 bases between. The CDR3 length is 16 residues. Germline CDR1 and CDR2: MGHRA and YSYEKL.

The V gene is TRBV30, the J gene TRBJ2-5; D may be TRBD1 (7 bases). Per the germline V gene, CDR1 is GTSNPN and CDR2 is SVGIG (reference sequence). The CDR3 totals 13 residues. V lost 0 bases and J 5 bases, leaving 10 bases between the germline ends. The CDR3 region is CAWSVSGGETQYF. Here the CDR3 DNA reads TGTGCCTGGAGTGTCTCAGGGGGGGAGACCCAGTACTTC.

The chain combines TRBV10-3 with TRBJ2-7; tentative D call: TRBD2 (6 bases). The CDR3 has 15 amino acids. Germline CDR1 reads ENHRY; CDR2 reads SYGVKD. V was clipped by 0 bases and J by 2 bases, with 11 bases between them. The CDR3 nucleotides read TGTGCCATCAGTGAGTCCCGGACTACGGCCTACGAGCAGTACTTC. Residues: CAISESRTTAYEQYF.

J is TRBJ2-3 and V is TRBV3-1 (or the pseudogene TRBV3-2), with D maybe TRBD2 (6 bases). The CDR3 length is 16 residues. Germline CDR1 and CDR2: LGHDT and YNNKEL (reference sequence). V was pared by 4 bases and J by 0 bases, with 14 bases between. The CDR3 region has the DNA TGTGCCAGCAGCCCCGGACTACCTTTTAGCACAGATACGCAGTATTTT. This codes for CASSPGLPFSTDTQYF.

The rearrangement links TRBV19 to TRBJ2-2; 8 bases align to TRBD2. Germline CDR1 reads LNHDA; CDR2 reads SQIVND (reference sequence). This CDR3 spans 14 amino acids. The V gene end was trimmed by 5 bases and the J gene end by 8 bases; junction bases not matched to a gene: 7. The CDR3 DNA is TGTGCCAGTAGTGTAGCGGGGTACGGTGGGGAGCTGTTTTTT. It translates to CASSVAGYGGELFF.

CDR3 region: CASSQGQGAGRNTEAFF. The CDR3 DNA reads as TGCGCCAGCAGCCAAGGACAGGGGGCAGGTCGAAACACTGAAGCTTTCTTT. This sequence joins TRBV5-1 and TRBJ1-1, with 11 bases identical to TRBD1. The CDR3 is made up of 17 amino acids. Germline CDR1 SGHRS, CDR2 YFSETQ. J lost 2 bases, V lost 4 bases, and 10 bases had no gene match.

V is TRBV19 and J is TRBJ1-5; no clear D. Germline CDR1 LNHDA, CDR2 SQIVND (reference sequence). The CDR3 is 12 residues long. V was cut by 5 bases and J by 4 bases, with 6 bases left in between. In DNA, the CDR3 is TGTGCCAGTAGTTATGTTAATCAGCCCCAGCATTTT. It translates to CASSYVNQPQHF.

Written as DNA, the CDR3 is TGTGCCAGCAGTCGGGGGGACAGGCCCTACGAGCAGTACTTC. Its translation: CASSRGDRPYEQYF. This chain connects TRBV28 to TRBJ2-7; D might be TRBD1 (8 bases). The CDR3 has 14 residues. Per germline, CDR1 MDHEN and CDR2 SYDVKM. Trimming removed 5 bases from V and 2 bases from J, with 13 bases in between.

The chain recombines TRBV28 with TRBJ2-7, with 9 nucleotides matching TRBD1. Germline values: CDR1 MDHEN, CDR2 SYDVKM. This CDR3 has 14 residues. V trimming: 5 bases; J trimming: 4 bases; junction bases outside the gene matches: 6. CDR3 region: CASSTGTGWYEQYF. As DNA, the CDR3 is TGTGCCAGCAGTACCGGGACAGGGTGGTACGAGCAGTACTTC.

V and J are TRBV30 and TRBJ1-1, with D unclear. Between the trimmed V and J ends, which lost 1 base and 2 bases, there was a span of 5 bases. In germline, CDR1 is GTSNPN, CDR2 SVGIG (reference sequence). The CDR3 has 12 amino acids. CDR3 region: CAWSDGNTEAFF. In nucleotides, the CDR3 is TGTGCCTGGAGTGATGGCAACACTGAAGCTTTCTTT. Drawing the rest from reference TRBV30 and TRBJ1-1, the complete variable domain is SQTIHQWPATLVQPVGSPLSLECTVEGTSNPNLYWYRQAAGRGLQLLFYSVGIGQISSEVPQNLSASRPQDRQFILSSKKLLLSDSGFYLCAWSDGNTEAFFGQGTRLTVV.

The chain combines TRBV5-1 with TRBJ1-2; maybe TRBD1 (6 bases). This CDR3 spans 12 amino acids. The V end was cut by 5 bases, the J end by 5 bases, with 10 bases between. Germline loops: CDR1 SGHRS, CDR2 YFSETQ. CDR3 sequence (DNA): TGCGCCAGCAGTACAGGGAAGTATGGCTACACCTTC. Protein sequence: CASSTGKYGYTF.

This sequence joins TRBV2 and TRBJ2-1, with a weak D call TRBD1 (5 bases). This CDR3 comprises 13 residues. Trimming took 6 bases from V and 4 from J, leaving 10 bases between them. Germline CDR1 SNHLY, CDR2 FYNNEI. CDR3 in amino acids: CASRGQGYNEQFF. The CDR3 DNA sequence: TGTGCCAGCAGGGGGCAAGGTTACAATGAGCAGTTCTTC. Full variable domain (rest looked up from reference TRBV2 and TRBJ2-1): EPEVTQTPSHQVTQMGQEVILRCVPISNHLYFYWYRQILGQKVEFLVSFYNNEISEKSEIFDDQFSVERPDGSNFTLKIRSTKLEDSAMYFCASRGQGYNEQFFGPGTRLTVL.

This sequence joins TRBV18 and TRBJ1-5; D is perhaps TRBD1 (6 bases). In germline, CDR1 is KGHSH, CDR2 LQKENI. Trimming pared 6 bases from V and 4 bases from J, leaving 10 bases between. CDR3 length: 13 residues. CDR3 bases: TGTGCCAGCTCCCAGGGGAGTAATCAGCCCCAGCATTTT. Protein product: CASSQGSNQPQHF. Complete variable domain (other parts from reference TRBV18 and TRBJ1-5): NAGVMQNPRHLVRRRGQEARLRCSPMKGHSHVYWYRQLPEEGLKFMVYLQKENIIDESGMPKERFSAEFPKEGPSILRIQQVVRGDSAAYFCASSQGSNQPQHFGDGTRLSIL.

The J gene is TRBJ2-2, the V gene TRBV12-5; 8 nucleotides agree with TRBD1. The CDR3 extends over 13 amino acids. Germline V lookup: CDR1 LGHNT, CDR2 FRNRAP. This CDR3 reads CARDRGLTGELFF. The CDR3 DNA sequence: TGTGCCCGAGACAGGGGACTCACCGGGGAGCTGTTTTTT.

The chain recombines TRBV28 with TRBJ2-7, with D tentatively TRBD2 (5 bases). In germline, CDR1 is MDHEN, CDR2 SYDVKM. The CDR3 contains 14 residues. V lost 4 bases and J lost 0, with 10 bases in between. The CDR3 region has the DNA TGTGCCAGCAGTTCGGCGGGTCCCTCCTACGAGCAGTACTTC. Translating it yields CASSSAGPSYEQYF.

This clone occurred once. The V and J genes are TRBV7-9 and TRBJ1-6; 8 bases are a match to TRBD1. The V and J ends lost 7 bases and 5 bases, in that order; junction bases with no gene match: 7. The CDR3 extends over 15 amino acids. Germline CDR1 and CDR2: SEHNR and FQNEAQ (reference sequence). The CDR3 is CASIKTGVNNSPLHF. The CDR3 nucleotides read TGTGCCAGCATCAAGACAGGGGTCAATAATTCACCCCTCCACTTT.

This rearrangement joins TRBV5-1 to TRBJ2-3, with TRBD2 identical over 11 bases. There are 18 residues in the CDR3. V was clipped by 4 bases and J by 0 bases; unmatched bases: 10. Germline V gene sequence: CDR1 SGHRS, CDR2 YFSETQ. CDR3 sequence reads: CASSLLAGGTPSTDTQYF. The CDR3 DNA sequence: TGCGCCAGCAGCCTTCTAGCGGGGGGCACCCCTAGCACAGATACGCAGTATTTT.

The table lists this clone with a few counts. The rearrangement joins TRBV6-5 to TRBJ2-7; tentative D call: TRBD2 (6 bases). V was shortened by 2 bases and J by 2 bases, with 13 bases between the two germline ends. CDR1 MNHEY and CDR2 SVGAGI come from the germline V gene. The CDR3 has 15 residues. CDR3: CASSYDRGGAYEQYF. The CDR3, as DNA: TGTGCCAGCAGTTACGATCGGGGAGGAGCCTACGAGCAGTACTTC.

This chain joins TRBV6-1 and TRBJ1-6; D not resolved. The CDR3 length is 14 residues. Per the germline V gene, CDR1 is MNHNS and CDR2 is SASEGT. With 0 bases removed from V and 7 bases from J, the gap between germline ends came to 7 bases. This CDR3 is CASSEAGGNSPLHF. CDR3 nucleotides: TGTGCCAGCAGTGAAGCCGGCGGGAATTCACCCCTCCACTTT.

This clone was counted a single time. This sequence joins TRBV19 and TRBJ1-4, with D unclear. Germline V CDR1 and CDR2: LNHDA, SQIVND (reference sequence). The CDR3 totals 13 residues. The V end was cut by 5 bases, the J end by 8 bases, with 12 bases between. The CDR3 reads CASSPGRIEKLFF. The CDR3 nucleotides read TGTGCCAGTAGTCCCGGGAGAATAGAAAAACTGTTTTTT.

This clone was counted only a few times. V usage is TRBV19 and J usage is TRBJ2-1, with 9 bases identical to TRBD2. This CDR3 comprises 16 residues. Losses at the gene ends were 6 bases for V and 2 bases for J; bases not matched to a gene: 8. CDR1 is LNHDA, CDR2 SQIVND, per germline (reference sequence). The CDR3 nucleotides read TGTGCCAGTAGCCGCGGGGGGGCTTGGGCCTACAATGAGCAGTTCTTC. This codes for CASSRGGAWAYNEQFF.

The chain employs TRBV5-1 and TRBJ1-1, with 7 bases lining up with TRBD1. Germline V gives CDR1 SGHRS, CDR2 YFSETQ. After removal of 7 bases from V and 5 bases from J, the junction contained 11 bases not matched to a gene. This CDR3 is 14 amino acids long. CDR3 DNA: TGCGCCAGCGCCCTAGGGGGCGCGGGTACTGAAGCTTTCTTT. It specifies CASALGGAGTEAFF.